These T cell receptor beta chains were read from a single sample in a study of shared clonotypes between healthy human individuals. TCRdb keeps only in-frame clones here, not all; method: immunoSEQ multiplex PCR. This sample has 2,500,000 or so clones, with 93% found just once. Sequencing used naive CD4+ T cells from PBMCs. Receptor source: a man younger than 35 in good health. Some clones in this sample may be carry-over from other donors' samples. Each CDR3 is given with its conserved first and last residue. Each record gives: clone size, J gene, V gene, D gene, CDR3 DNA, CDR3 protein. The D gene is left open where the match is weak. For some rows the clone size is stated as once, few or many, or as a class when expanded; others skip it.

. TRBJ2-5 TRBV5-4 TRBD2 TGTGCCAGCAGCTTGGCCTTGGGAGGGGTAGAGACCCAGTACTTC CASSLALGGVETQYF
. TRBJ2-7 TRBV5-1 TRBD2 TGCGCCAGCAGCGCCGGACTAGCGGACCCCTACGAGCAGTACTTC CASSAGLADPYEQYF
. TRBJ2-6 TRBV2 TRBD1 TGTGCCAGCACCGCTTACAGGGGAGCTGGGGCCAACGTCCTGACTTTC CASTAYRGAGANVLTF
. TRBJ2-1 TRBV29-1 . TGCAGCGTTGCCAACTCCTGGGGGAGAGGATTCGATGAGCAGTTCTTC CSVANSWGRGFDEQFF
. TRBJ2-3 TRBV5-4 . TGTGCCAGCAGCCTGGGGGTAGCCGAAGATACGCAGTATTTT CASSLGVAEDTQYF
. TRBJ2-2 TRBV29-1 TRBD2 TGCAGCGTCGAGGGGACTAGCGGGGCCGGGGAGCTGTTTTTT CSVEGTSGAGELFF
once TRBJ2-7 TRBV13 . TGTGCCAGCAGCTTATCGGGGGACAGCCTGACCTACGAGCAGTACTTC CASSLSGDSLTYEQYF
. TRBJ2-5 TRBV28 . TGTGCCAGCAGTTCCGGCGCCCGACGGCAAGAGACCCAGTACTTC CASSSGARRQETQYF
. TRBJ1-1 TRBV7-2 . TGTGCCAGCAGCCAATCCGAAACTGAAGCTTTCTTT CASSQSETEAFF
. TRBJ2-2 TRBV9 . TGTGCCAGCAGCGTTGGGTCAGGGGCGGTCACCGGGGAGCTGTTTTTT CASSVGSGAVTGELFF
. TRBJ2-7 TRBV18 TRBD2 TGTGCCAGCTCACCACCGGTAGCGGGGGCCTACGAGCAGTACTTC CASSPPVAGAYEQYF
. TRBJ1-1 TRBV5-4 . TGTGCCAGCAGAGCGGGGAACACTGAAGCTTTCTTT CASRAGNTEAFF
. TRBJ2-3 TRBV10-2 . TGCGCCGCACGGGGTGGGGGCAGCACAGATACGCAGTATTTT CAARGGGSTDTQYF
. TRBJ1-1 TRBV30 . TGTGCCTGGAGTGGACAGAGGTGGACTGAAGCTTTCTTT CAWSGQRWTEAFF
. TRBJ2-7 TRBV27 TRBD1 TGTGCCAGCAGTTCGGGGACAGGGAGACCGGGGTCCTACGAGCAGTACTTC CASSSGTGRPGSYEQYF
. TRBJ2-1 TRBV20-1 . TGCAGTGCGGCCCTAGAACGCGAGCAGTTCTTC CSAALEREQFF
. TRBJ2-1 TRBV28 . TGTGCCAGCAGTTTATCCCCCCCCAAGTACCCCTACAATGAGCAGTTCTTC CASSLSPPKYPYNEQFF
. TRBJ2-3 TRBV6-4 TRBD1 TGTGCCAGCAGTGATAACAGGGGTCCGCAGTATTTT CASSDNRGPQYF
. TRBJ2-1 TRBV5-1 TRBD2 TGCGCCAGCAGCCTTAGCGGGAGATCCTACAATGAGCAGTTCTTC CASSLSGRSYNEQFF
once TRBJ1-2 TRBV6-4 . TGTGCCAGCAGTGGACCCTATGGCTACACCTTC CASSGPYGYTF
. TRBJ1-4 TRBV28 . TGTGCCAGCAACTACCCCCCAACGGGTGAAAAACTGTTTTTT CASNYPPTGEKLFF
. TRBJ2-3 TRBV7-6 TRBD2 TGTGCCAGCAGCTTAAGGCATCCGGGACTAGCGGGAAGTAGGGACACAGATACGCAGTATTTT CASSLRHPGLAGSRDTDTQYF
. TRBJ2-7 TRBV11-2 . TGTGCCAGCAGCCGAATCCGGGGGGCGCACCCCGAGCAGTACTTC CASSRIRGAHPEQYF
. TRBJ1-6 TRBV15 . TGTGCCACCAGCAGGGAGTCGGGCAGGGGCCGATCACCCCTCCACTTT CATSRESGRGRSPLHF
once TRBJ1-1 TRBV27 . TGTGCCAGCAGTTACCAGGGAGTTTCCGCTGAAGCTTTCTTT CASSYQGVSAEAFF
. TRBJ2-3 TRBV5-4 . TGTGCCAGCAGCTCGATGCGGGTGTCGAGCACAGATACGCAGTATTTT CASSSMRVSSTDTQYF
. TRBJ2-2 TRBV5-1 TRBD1 TGCGCCAGCAGCTCGGGACAGCCCTACACCGGGGAGCTGTTTTTT CASSSGQPYTGELFF
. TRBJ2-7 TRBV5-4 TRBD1 TGTGCCAGCAGCCCTGCTGAGACAGGGGGCTACGAGCAGTACTTC CASSPAETGGYEQYF
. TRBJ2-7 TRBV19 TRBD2 TGTGCCAGTAGTGGATGGACTAGCGTAACCTACGAGCAGTACTTC CASSGWTSVTYEQYF
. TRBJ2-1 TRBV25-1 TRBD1 TGTGCCAGCAGTGGAACAGGGGCCTCCAACAATGAGCAGTTCTTC CASSGTGASNNEQFF
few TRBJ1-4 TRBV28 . TGTGCCAGCAGCATCAACAGGAGAGAACTGTTTTTT CASSINRRELFF
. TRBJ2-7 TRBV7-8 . TGTGCCAGCAGCTTCTATGCGCGGGACTACGAGCAGTACTTC CASSFYARDYEQYF
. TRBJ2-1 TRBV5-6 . TGTGCCAGCAGCTTCAGCGACACCAGATACAATGAGCAGTTCTTC CASSFSDTRYNEQFF
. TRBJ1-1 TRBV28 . TGTGCCAGCAGTCCCCCGGAGTACACTGAAGTTTTCTTT CASSPPEYTEVFF
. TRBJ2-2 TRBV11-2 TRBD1 TGTGCCAGCAGCCCTAGCCGGGACAGGGCTGCCGCCGGGGAGCTGTTTTTT CASSPSRDRAAAGELFF
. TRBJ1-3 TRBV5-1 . TGCGCCAGCAGCTTGGCTGGGTGGGACACCTTCTCTGGAAACACCATATATTTT CASSLAGWDTFSGNTIYF
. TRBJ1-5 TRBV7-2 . TGTGCCAGCAGCTTAGCCCCCTCCCAGCCCCAGCATTTT CASSLAPSQPQHF
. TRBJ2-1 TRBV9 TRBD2 TGTGCCAGCAGCGTAGTCAGTAGCGGGAGCTACAATGAGCAGTTCTTC CASSVVSSGSYNEQFF
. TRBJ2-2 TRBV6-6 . TGTGCCAGCAGAGAGACAGCCGACACCGGGGAGCTGTTTTTT CASRETADTGELFF
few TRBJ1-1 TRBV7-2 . TGTGCCAGCAGCGCCGGGCGGGACACTGAAGCTTTCTTT CASSAGRDTEAFF
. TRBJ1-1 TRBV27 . TGTGCCAGCAGTACGCACTCAGGGGATCTGGAAGCTTTCTTT CASSTHSGDLEAFF
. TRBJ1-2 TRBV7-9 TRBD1 TGTGCCAGCAGGAACACAGGGGATGGCTACACCTTC CASRNTGDGYTF
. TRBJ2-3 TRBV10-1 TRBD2 TGCGCCAGCAGTGAGGCTAGCGGTGCCGGCACAGATACGCAGTATTTT CASSEASGAGTDTQYF
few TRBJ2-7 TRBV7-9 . TGTGCCAGCAGCAGAGGGGACGAGCAGTACTTC CASSRGDEQYF
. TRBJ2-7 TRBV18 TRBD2 TGTGCCAGCTCACCGGGACTAGTCTACGAGCAGTACTTC CASSPGLVYEQYF